The present T cell receptor (beta chain) was sequenced within a study of human T cells and chemical hapten exposure. The time point is: pre-sensitization, week 0. Noted treatment: therapeutic diphenylcyclopropenone sensitization with weekly scalp DPC. Many counts were recorded for this clonotype. One entry per CDR3 protein, called by TCRdb with MiXCR from the RACE reads. The profile shows roughly 60,000 distinct CDR3 sequences, roughly 6.7% of them singletons. The CDR3 spans 16 residues. V lost 7 bases to trimming and J lost 0 bases; unmatched junction nucleotides: 7. Germline CDR1 is LGHNT and CDR2 is FRNRAP.

The clonotype comes from a woman in her twenties or thirties with alopecia areata. Some clones in this sample may be carry-over from other donors' samples. The starting material was whole blood, obtained in connection with sensitization to the hapten diphenylcyclopropenone (DPC). The J gene is TRBJ1-5, the V gene TRBV12-5, with TRBD1 identical over 9 bases. CDR3 DNA: TGTGCTAGTGACAAGGACAGGGGTCATAGCAATCAGCCCCAGCATTTT. Encoded protein: CASDKDRGHSNQPQHF.